This is a list of T cell receptor beta chains from one sample in a study of blood T cell repertoires in COVID-19. The assay was immunoSEQ multiplex PCR, and TCRdb's table has in-frame clones only and misses some. Here the sample spans around 480,000 clones, 88% being singletons. Sequenced material: peripheral blood. The receptor source for this set is a woman between 50 and 59 years old with COVID-19, enrolled during active disease. The CDR3 runs from the conserved cysteine through the conserved F or W. The D gene is left open where the match is weak. Where a row states a size, it is once, few, many or the class of an expanded clone; other rows omit it.

V: TRBV29-1
D: TRBD1
size: once
J: TRBJ2-7
length: 14
DNA: TGCAGCGCCGCCCCAGGGGGCAGGCTCTACGAGCAGTACTTC
CDR3: CSAAPGGRLYEQYF

V: TRBV5-1
D: -
size: once
J: TRBJ1-2
length: 15
DNA: TGCGCCAGCAGCCGGGGGGAAACAGATAACTATGGCTACACCTTC
CDR3: CASSRGETDNYGYTF

V: TRBV19
D: TRBD1
size: -
J: TRBJ1-1
length: 14
DNA: TGTGCCAGTAGTAACGGACAGGGGAACACTGAAGCTTTCTTT
CDR3: CASSNGQGNTEAFF

V: TRBV6-5
D: -
size: -
J: TRBJ1-3
length: 14
DNA: TGTGCCAGCAGTCCTACCCGTTCTGGAAACACCATATATTTT
CDR3: CASSPTRSGNTIYF

V: TRBV4-2
D: TRBD1
size: -
J: TRBJ1-1
length: 16
DNA: TGTGCCAGCAGACCCCCCCACAGGGGATCGAACACTGAAGCTTTCTTT
CDR3: CASRPPHRGSNTEAFF

V: TRBV6-1
D: -
size: -
J: TRBJ1-1
length: 12
DNA: TGTGCCAGCAGTGAATATCGGGTTAAAGCTTTCTTT
CDR3: CASSEYRVKAFF

V: TRBV5-1
D: -
size: -
J: TRBJ1-4
length: 15
DNA: TGCGCCAGCAGCTTGTCAGGGTTCGGGAATGAAAAACTGTTTTTT
CDR3: CASSLSGFGNEKLFF

V: TRBV5-6
D: TRBD2
size: -
J: TRBJ2-1
length: 14
DNA: TGTGCCAGCAGCTCCTCTAGCGGGGCCCATGAGCAGTTCTTC
CDR3: CASSSSSGAHEQFF

V: TRBV10-3
D: -
size: once
J: TRBJ1-6
length: 16
DNA: TGTGCCATCGGGTCGACAGTCGGATTAAGAGATTCACCCCTCCACTTT
CDR3: CAIGSTVGLRDSPLHF

V: TRBV15
D: -
size: -
J: TRBJ2-1
length: 16
DNA: TGTGCCACCAGCATCCGATACTACTCCTCCTACAATGAGCAGTTCTTC
CDR3: CATSIRYYSSYNEQFF

V: TRBV2
D: -
size: -
J: TRBJ2-5
length: 12
DNA: TGTGCCACCTACAGGGTCCAAGAGACCCAGTACTTC
CDR3: CATYRVQETQYF

V: TRBV11-3
D: -
size: -
J: TRBJ2-6
length: 15
DNA: TGTGCCAGCAGCCCCGGGGACTCTGGGGCCAACGTCCTGACTTTC
CDR3: CASSPGDSGANVLTF

V: TRBV11-3
D: -
size: -
J: TRBJ1-1
length: 13
DNA: TGTGCCAGCAGTCGACAGGTGAACACTGAAGCTTTCTTT
CDR3: CASSRQVNTEAFF

V: TRBV10-3
D: TRBD1
size: -
J: TRBJ2-3
length: 13
DNA: TGTGCCATCAGCCAGGGGGTCACAGATACGCAGTATTTT
CDR3: CAISQGVTDTQYF

V: TRBV27
D: TRBD1
size: -
J: TRBJ1-1
length: 16
DNA: TGTGCCAGCAGTTTAATGGGCAGGGGGCGAGGGACTGAAGCTTTCTTT
CDR3: CASSLMGRGRGTEAFF

V: TRBV27
D: TRBD1
size: -
J: TRBJ2-7
length: 14
DNA: TGTGCCAGCAGTCTCAGGGGACAGGACTACGAGCAGTACTTC
CDR3: CASSLRGQDYEQYF

V: TRBV24-1
D: TRBD2
size: -
J: TRBJ2-3
length: 18
DNA: TGTGCCACCAGTGATTTGCAGTTAGCGGGGGGGCTGGGAGATACGCAGTATTTT
CDR3: CATSDLQLAGGLGDTQYF

V: TRBV29-1
D: -
size: once
J: TRBJ1-2
length: 11
DNA: TGCAGCGTTGAATACAGCTATGGCTACACCTTC
CDR3: CSVEYSYGYTF

V: TRBV12-3/TRBV12-4
D: -
size: -
J: TRBJ1-4
length: 11
DNA: TGTGCCAGCAGTCGACAGGAAAAACTGTTTTTT
CDR3: CASSRQEKLFF

V: TRBV9
D: -
size: once
J: TRBJ2-1
length: 12
DNA: TGTGCCAGCAGCGGCGGAGGGCATGAGCAGTTCTTC
CDR3: CASSGGGHEQFF

V: TRBV5-1
D: -
size: once
J: TRBJ1-4
length: 14
DNA: TGCGCCAGCACCGTAGGGGGTAGAAATGAAAAACTGTTTTTT
CDR3: CASTVGGRNEKLFF

V: TRBV19
D: TRBD1
size: -
J: TRBJ1-5
length: 15
DNA: TGTGCCAGTACCACGTCAGGGGGCGCGGGTCAGCCCCAGCATTTT
CDR3: CASTTSGGAGQPQHF

V: TRBV5-4
D: -
size: -
J: TRBJ2-7
length: 14
DNA: TGTGCCACAGGGTCCCAGGGTGCGTCCTACGAGCAGTACTTC
CDR3: CATGSQGASYEQYF

V: TRBV11-1
D: TRBD2
size: -
J: TRBJ2-1
length: 15
DNA: TGTGCCAGCAGCTTAGTTGGGACTACCTACAATGAGCAGTTCTTC
CDR3: CASSLVGTTYNEQFF

V: TRBV9
D: TRBD2
size: -
J: TRBJ2-2
length: 18
DNA: TGTGCCAGCAGCCACGGGGGGGCAACCTCTACGAACACCGGGGAGCTGTTTTTT
CDR3: CASSHGGATSTNTGELFF

V: TRBV9
D: -
size: -
J: TRBJ2-1
length: 16
DNA: TGTGCCAGCAGCGTCAGGAGCGGGCGGACGTACAATGAGCAGTTCTTC
CDR3: CASSVRSGRTYNEQFF

V: TRBV14
D: TRBD1
size: once
J: TRBJ1-2
length: 15
DNA: TGTGCCAGCAGCCCTCGAGGGACAGTTAACTATGGCTACACCTTC
CDR3: CASSPRGTVNYGYTF